These T cell receptor beta chains were read from a single sample in a study of T cells in Graves' hyperthyroidism and ophthalmopathy. TCRdb ran MiXCR on the multiplex PCR reads and lists one entry per CDR3 protein. This sample yields under 350,000 distinct CDR3 sequences, of which approximately 15% are seen a single time; roughly 7.9% belongs to the top ten. The sample taken for sequencing was blood. These receptors were collected from a woman in her 40s with Graves' hyperthyroidism. CDR3s include the opening cysteine and the closing phenylalanine or tryptophan. Fields, in order: clone size, J gene, D gene, V gene, CDR3 DNA, CDR3 protein. The D gene is left open where the match is weak. Rows give clone size only sometimes, using once, few, many, or a class for an expanded clone.

>-|TRBJ1-6|-|TRBV28
TGTGCCAGCAGTTTATCCTGGAGCCTTGGGGAATCACCCCTCCACTTT
CASSLSWSLGESPLHF
>many|TRBJ2-1|TRBD2|TRBV20-1
TGCAGTGCTAGATCGGCTAGCGGGGCCACGGAGCAGTTCTTC
CSARSASGATEQFF
>many|TRBJ1-1|-|TRBV20-1
TGCAGTGCTAGAGTTGGCCAGCCGAACACTGAAGCTTTCTTT
CSARVGQPNTEAFF
>-|TRBJ2-7|TRBD2|TRBV4-1
TGCGCCGGCAGCCAAGATGGGACTATCCTACGAGAGCAGTACTTC
CAGSQDGTILREQYF
>many|TRBJ2-1|TRBD1|TRBV2
TGTGCCAGCAGTGAAGGGAGTGGAGGGACAGGGTGGGATGAGCAGTTCTTC
CASSEGSGGTGWDEQFF
>-|TRBJ2-2|TRBD2|TRBV29-1
TGCAGCGTTGTTGCGGGAGGGAGGAACACCGGGGAGCTGTTTTTT
CSVVAGGRNTGELFF
>few|TRBJ1-1|-|TRBV19
TGTGCCAGTAGTTCCCGGGGACGGGACCTCCTGAACACTGAAGCTTTCTTT
CASSSRGRDLLNTEAFF
>-|TRBJ2-2|-|TRBV12-3/TRBV12-4
TGTGCCAGCAGTAAAGGGGACTCCAACACCGTGGAGCTGTTTTTT
CASSKGDSNTVELFF
>many|TRBJ1-1|-|TRBV12-3/TRBV12-4
TGTGCCAGCAGTTTTTCCGGGGCCATGAACACTGAAGCTTTCTTT
CASSFSGAMNTEAFF
>many|TRBJ2-5|-|TRBV27
TGTGCCAGCAGAACCCGATATCAAGAGACCCAGTACTTC
CASRTRYQETQYF
>many|TRBJ2-1|-|TRBV6-1
TGTGCCAGCAGCCCCCTCCCTTTCAACTACAATGAGCAGTTCTTC
CASSPLPFNYNEQFF
>many|TRBJ1-2|-|TRBV6-1
TGTGCCAGCAGTGCAGGGTTCTATGGCTACACCTTC
CASSAGFYGYTF
>-|TRBJ2-5|-|TRBV5-1
TGCGCCAGCATGGCCGGGGCATTTACAGAGACCCAGTACTTC
CASMAGAFTETQYF
>-|TRBJ2-2|-|TRBV18
TGTGCCAGCTCACCGGCAGACACCGGGGAGCTGTTTTTT
CASSPADTGELFF
>few|TRBJ2-7|-|TRBV27
TGTGCCAGCATGGGGTTTGAGGGAAATCGCGAGCAGTACTTC
CASMGFEGNREQYF
>many|TRBJ2-7|TRBD2|TRBV6-6
TGTGCCAGCAGTTACACTAGCGGGAAAGAGGACGAGCAGTACTTC
CASSYTSGKEDEQYF
>-|TRBJ2-1|TRBD2|TRBV12-5
TGTGCTAGTGGGCACACCGGGACTAGCGGGAGTGGTGAGCAGTTCTTC
CASGHTGTSGSGEQFF
>many|TRBJ2-5|-|TRBV27
TGTGCCAGCAGATTTACCAACCAAGAGACCCAGTACTTC
CASRFTNQETQYF
>many|TRBJ1-6|TRBD1|TRBV6-1
TGTGCCAGCAGGCAGGGGGGATATTCACCCCTCCACTTT
CASRQGGYSPLHF
>many|TRBJ2-2|TRBD1|TRBV5-1
TGCGCCAGCAGCTACGGACAGGGCGGCACCGGGGAGCTGTTTTTT
CASSYGQGGTGELFF
>many|TRBJ1-1|-|TRBV28
TGTGCCAGCAGTGGGATACAGGGATCCAGGAAGAACACTGAAGCTTTCTTT
CASSGIQGSRKNTEAFF
>-|TRBJ2-7|-|TRBV20-1
TGCAGTGCTAGAGGCCCTACCGGAAGGAACGAGCAGTACTTC
CSARGPTGRNEQYF
>-|TRBJ2-5|TRBD2|TRBV20-1
TGCGGTGCTAGGTCCCAGGGGTGGGAGCGGGAGGGCCTGAGGGAGACCCAGTACTTC
CGARSQGWEREGLRETQYF
>many|TRBJ2-7|TRBD2|TRBV7-2
TGTGCCAGCAGCTTAGTAGGCGGAGCGGGACCCACCTACGAGCAGTACTTC
CASSLVGGAGPTYEQYF
>many|TRBJ2-4|-|TRBV11-2
TGTGCCAGCAGCTTAGATTTAGCGGGACAGGACATTCAGTACTTC
CASSLDLAGQDIQYF
>many|TRBJ2-3|TRBD2|TRBV11-2
TGTGCCAGCAGCTTATTAGCGGGATTAGGAGCAGATACGCAGTATTTT
CASSLLAGLGADTQYF
>few|TRBJ2-6|-|TRBV6-2/TRBV6-3
TGTGCCAGCAGCCCAGCGGGCAGAAGGGCCAACGTCCTGACTTTC
CASSPAGRRANVLTF
>many|TRBJ2-7|TRBD1|TRBV20-1
TGCAGTGCTACAGGGACAGGGAACTCCTACGAGCAGTACTTC
CSATGTGNSYEQYF
>many|TRBJ2-5|-|TRBV18
TGTGCCAGCTCACCGACGGCACAAGAGACCCAGTACTTC
CASSPTAQETQYF
>-|TRBJ1-5|-|TRBV10-3
TGTGCCATCAGTGGACGGCGGGAGGGCAATCAGCCCCAGCATTTT
CAISGRREGNQPQHF
>few|TRBJ2-7|-|TRBV6-4
TGTGCCAGCAGTGAGCAACCGGGTGGAAACGAGCAGTACTTC
CASSEQPGGNEQYF
>many|TRBJ1-1|-|TRBV20-1
TGCAGTGCTATATCGGCAGGCCTCATGAACACTGAAGCTTTCTTT
CSAISAGLMNTEAFF
>-|TRBJ1-4|-|TRBV4-1
TGCACCAGCAGCCAAGACGCGGTATCCTGGACGGATGAAAAACTGTTTTTT
CTSSQDAVSWTDEKLFF
>-|TRBJ1-6|-|TRBV20-1
TGCAGTGCTATGGCCCCGGCAGGGGCTACTTCACCCCTCCACTTT
CSAMAPAGATSPLHF
>few|TRBJ2-5|TRBD2|TRBV4-2
TGTGCCAGCAGTTACGGGACTAACCAAGAGACCCAGTACTTC
CASSYGTNQETQYF
>many|TRBJ1-3|-|TRBV14
TGTGCCAGCCAAGGGGGTTCCGGAAACACCATATATTTT
CASQGGSGNTIYF
>many|TRBJ1-1|-|TRBV29-1
TGCAGCGTTGGAAGCGGGGAGAACACTGAAGCTTTCTTT
CSVGSGENTEAFF
>many|TRBJ2-1|-|TRBV20-1
TGCAGTGCTAGAGATCCGAGATCGTCCAATGAGCAGTTCTTC
CSARDPRSSNEQFF
>-|TRBJ2-2|TRBD2|TRBV5-1
TGCGCCAGCAACCCCCGACTAGCGGGAGCCACCGGGGAGCTGTTTTTT
CASNPRLAGATGELFF
>-|TRBJ1-5|-|TRBV29-1
TGCAGCGTTGGTGGGGAGGTCAATCAGCCCCAGCATTTT
CSVGGEVNQPQHF
>many|TRBJ1-4|TRBD1|TRBV27
TGTGCCAGCAAGGGACAGAATAATGAAAAACTGTTTTTT
CASKGQNNEKLFF